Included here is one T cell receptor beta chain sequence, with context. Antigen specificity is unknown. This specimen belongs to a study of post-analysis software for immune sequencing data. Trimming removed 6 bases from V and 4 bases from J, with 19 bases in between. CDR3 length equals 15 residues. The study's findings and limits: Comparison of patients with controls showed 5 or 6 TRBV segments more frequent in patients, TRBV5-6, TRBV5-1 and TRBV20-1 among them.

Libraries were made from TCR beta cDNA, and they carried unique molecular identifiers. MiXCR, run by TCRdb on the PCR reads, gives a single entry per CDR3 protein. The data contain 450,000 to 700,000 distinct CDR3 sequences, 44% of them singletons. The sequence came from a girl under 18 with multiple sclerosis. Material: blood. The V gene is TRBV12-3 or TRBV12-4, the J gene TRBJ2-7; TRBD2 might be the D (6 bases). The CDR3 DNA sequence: TGTGCCAGCAGCACCCGCGGGGAGGACAATTACGAGCAGTACTTC. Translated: CASSTRGEDNYEQYF.